The clone carrying this T cell receptor beta chain has only a few counts. Antigen specificity is unknown. The J segment lost 7 bases and the V segment lost 5 bases, leaving 6 bases of the junction unmatched. Germline CDR1 MDHEN, CDR2 SYDVKM. The CDR3 contains 14 residues. Reverse transcribed after extraction, RNA yielded cDNA as the sequencing template. Libraries were prepared by immunoSEQ multiplex PCR; TCRdb keeps only in-frame clonotypes and omits some of them. Of around 300,000 clones listed, around 64% are singletons. The data were obtained in a study of CD8+ T cells in alopecia areata. Study in general: Treated individuals took tofacitinib by mouth, 5 to 10 mg twice daily. Broader study findings: It was less clear whether patients shared TCRs than it was in mice, possibly because of HLA. Relative to normal scalp, lesional scalp, especially alopecia totalis/universalis, showed higher clonality.

Treatment reported: oral pan-JAK inhibitor, 5-10 mg twice daily. The investigators collected lesional scalp punch biopsies and peripheral blood from alopecia areata patients. The sequence derives from a human donor with alopecia areata. V usage is TRBV28 and J usage is TRBJ1-4; 8 bases are shared with TRBD1. The input for sequencing was CD4+ T cells sorted from blood, taken around week 54, from a patient treated with tofacitinib. CDR3 amino acids: CASSTGGNSEKLFF. CDR3 nucleotide sequence: TGTGCCAGCAGTACAGGGGGGAACAGTGAAAAACTGTTTTTT.